These T cell receptor beta chains were read from a single sample in a study of T cell repertoires in cytomegalovirus infection. Antigens of these TCRs are unknown. Each CDR3 protein is one row after TCRdb ran MiXCR on the reads. The top ten hold about 13% of the sample, which has 350,000 to 400,000 distinct CDR3 sequences, nearly 35% seen once. The sequences come from cultured PBMCs, collected from culture after CMV antigen stimulation. The receptors come from a human donor in good health (CMV status not recorded). Some clones in this sample may be carry-over from other donors' samples. Each CDR3 is given with its conserved first and last residue. A D gene is named only where the DNA matches it firmly. Not all rows give a size; the values are once, few, many and, for expanded clones, a class.

- | few | TRBJ2-1 | TRBV6-2/TRBV6-3 | CASSYYAASTYNEQFF | TGTGCCAGCAGTTACTACGCGGCGAGCACCTACAATGAGCAGTTCTTC
- | - | TRBJ2-1 | TRBV7-3 | CASSSVQGSNNEQFF | TGTGCCAGCAGCTCCGTCCAGGGTAGCAACAATGAGCAGTTCTTC
TRBD1 | - | TRBJ1-5 | TRBV5-8 | CASSLGTGQVPQHF | TGTGCCAGCAGCCTAGGGACAGGGCAAGTGCCCCAGCATTTT
- | few | TRBJ2-1 | TRBV12-3/TRBV12-4 | CASSFRSGPESEQFF | TGTGCCAGCAGTTTCAGGTCGGGCCCGGAAAGTGAGCAGTTCTTC
- | few | TRBJ2-4 | TRBV19 | CASTPYPQIQALAKNIQYF | TGTGCCAGTACCCCCTACCCGCAGATTCAGGCGTTAGCCAAAAACATTCAGTACTTC
TRBD1 | few | TRBJ2-7 | TRBV4-1 | CASSPGTGGNNEQYF | TGCGCCAGCAGTCCCGGGACAGGGGGTAACAACGAGCAGTACTTC
- | few | TRBJ2-5 | TRBV20-1 | CSASRGSQETQYF | TGCAGTGCTAGTAGAGGGAGCCAGGAGACCCAGTACTTC
- | few | TRBJ2-1 | TRBV11-2 | CASSLFSGGNEQFF | TGTGCCAGCAGCTTATTTAGTGGCGGGAATGAGCAGTTCTTC
- | - | TRBJ2-5 | TRBV6-6 | CASSYSNGQTQYF | TGTGCCAGCAGTTACTCGAACGGACAGACCCAGTACTTC
TRBD2 | - | TRBJ2-7 | TRBV29-1 | CSVEGGSRLGEQYF | TGCAGCGTTGAGGGCGGGAGTAGGCTAGGCGAGCAGTACTTC
- | - | TRBJ1-1 | TRBV2 | CASSEWRRPNTEAFF | TGTGCCAGCAGTGAATGGAGGCGGCCGAACACTGAAGCTTTCTTT
TRBD1 | many | TRBJ1-1 | TRBV7-2 | CASSLTGERQAFF | TGTGCCAGCAGTTTGACAGGGGAAAGACAGGCTTTCTTT
- | once | TRBJ2-2 | TRBV18 | CASSQPRRAGSHGELFF | TGTGCCAGCTCACAACCCCGAAGGGCGGGAAGTCACGGGGAGCTGTTTTTT
- | - | TRBJ1-1 | TRBV18 | CASSPPSGTGTEAFF | TGTGCCAGCTCACCACCGAGCGGGACGGGCACTGAAGCTTTCTTT
TRBD1 | - | TRBJ1-4 | TRBV11-1 | CASKFTGGEKLFF | TGTGCCAGCAAATTTACAGGGGGCGAAAAACTGTTTTTT
- | - | TRBJ1-1 | TRBV4-3 | CASSPSRNTAAVF | TGCGCGAGCAGCCCTAGCAGGAACACTGCAGCTGTCTTT
- | - | TRBJ2-5 | TRBV12-3/TRBV12-4 | CASSPRTDGETQYF | TGTGCCAGCAGTCCGCGGACGGACGGAGAGACCCAGTACTTC
- | few | TRBJ1-5 | TRBV4-1 | CASRSATGINQPQHF | TGCGCCAGCAGGTCGGCCACAGGTATCAATCAGCCCCAGCATTTT
- | - | TRBJ2-7 | TRBV2 | CASSPKEGSYEQYF | TGTGCCAGCAGCCCCAAGGAGGGTTCCTACGAGCAGTACTTC
- | few | TRBJ2-3 | TRBV7-2 | CASSPGGAGHSTDTQYF | TGTGCCAGCAGCCCTGGAGGGGCGGGTCATAGCACAGATACGCAGTATTTT
TRBD2 | - | TRBJ2-3 | TRBV5-4 | CASSISGIMPDTQYF | TGTGCCAGCAGCATTAGCGGGATAATGCCAGATACGCAGTATTTT
- | - | TRBJ2-7 | TRBV30 | CARGTGDSYEQYF | TGTGCCAGAGGAACGGGGGACTCCTACGAGCAGTACTTC
TRBD1 | few | TRBJ2-1 | TRBV10-3 | CAISEGQGAYNEQFF | TGTGCCATCAGTGAGGGACAGGGTGCCTACAATGAGCAGTTCTTC
- | few | TRBJ2-1 | TRBV7-8 | CASRPTRNEQFF | TGTGCCAGCAGACCTACGCGGAATGAGCAGTTCTTC
- | - | TRBJ2-5 | TRBV6-8 | CASSYSSLRGQETQYF | TGTGCCAGCAGTTACTCGTCCCTACGTGGCCAAGAGACCCAGTACTTC
TRBD1 | - | TRBJ2-7 | TRBV5-1 | CASSLIHRGRSYEQYF | TGCGCCAGCAGCTTGATTCACAGGGGGAGGTCCTACGAGCAGTACTTC
- | few | TRBJ2-7 | TRBV6-2/TRBV6-3 | CASTPSEYGEQYF | TGTGCCAGCACTCCTTCCGAGTATGGGGAGCAGTACTTC
- | few | TRBJ1-5 | TRBV19 | CASSIAETYNQPQHF | TGTGCCAGTAGTATAGCAGAGACTTACAATCAGCCCCAGCATTTT
- | - | TRBJ2-3 | TRBV12-3/TRBV12-4 | CASRPDEGDTQYF | TGTGCCAGCAGGCCCGACGAAGGGGATACGCAGTATTTT
- | few | TRBJ2-1 | TRBV11-2 | CASSLEVQASYNEQFF | TGTGCCAGCAGCTTAGAGGTTCAGGCGTCCTACAATGAGCAGTTCTTC
- | - | TRBJ1-2 | TRBV12-3/TRBV12-4 | CASSFADYGYTF | TGTGCCAGCAGTTTCGCCGACTATGGCTACACCTTC
TRBD2 | - | TRBJ2-3 | TRBV11-2 | CASSSAGGFTDTQYF | TGTGCCAGCAGCTCTGCGGGGGGGTTCACAGATACGCAGTATTTT
- | - | TRBJ1-2 | TRBV2 | CASSEEGRGGYTF | TGTGCCAGCAGTGAAGAGGGCAGGGGTGGCTACACCTTC
TRBD2 | - | TRBJ2-5 | TRBV6-6 | CASRAGGFVETQYF | TGTGCCAGCAGGGCGGGGGGGTTCGTCGAGACCCAGTACTTC
- | many | TRBJ2-7 | TRBV7-2 | CASSLVTYEQYF | TGTGCCAGCAGCTTAGTCACCTACGAGCAGTACTTC